The rows below give T cell receptor beta chains drawn from one sample of a study of regulatory T cells in long-lasting Graves disease. TCRdb reanalysed the multiplex PCR reads using MiXCR and keeps one entry per CDR3 protein. The repertoire holds approximately 490,000 distinct CDR3 sequences, roughly 17% seen once, with 9.5% to 15% in the top ten. The data were also submitted as part of a second study, on T cells in Graves' hyperthyroidism and ophthalmopathy.

This sample comprised peripheral blood mononuclear cells (PBMCs), obtained at new diagnosis, from a patient treated with antithyroid drugs. The receptor set was obtained from a man aged 40-49 years with Graves disease. The CDR3 runs from the conserved cysteine through the conserved F or W.

v_call: TRBV20-1
cdr3_aa: CSAGGNYGYTF

v_call: TRBV27
cdr3_aa: CAIASGLGYF

v_call: TRBV28
cdr3_aa: CASRQPGREVIQYF

v_call: TRBV19
cdr3_aa: CASSPQGVGAHQPQHF

v_call: TRBV20-1
cdr3_aa: CSARDLGTPYEQYF

v_call: TRBV6-1
cdr3_aa: CASTRSGAYEQYF

v_call: TRBV28
cdr3_aa: CASKRAGGRNEQFF

v_call: TRBV28
cdr3_aa: CASSALAGYNSPLHF

v_call: TRBV12-3/TRBV12-4
cdr3_aa: CASSFRGVGEQYF

v_call: TRBV20-1
cdr3_aa: CSAKAGGPREQFF

v_call: TRBV7-9
cdr3_aa: CASSGLAGGPHEQYF

v_call: TRBV10-3
cdr3_aa: CAISEGLAGVPTQYF

v_call: TRBV28
cdr3_aa: CASRLITGGRQSEQYF

v_call: TRBV28
cdr3_aa: CASSLAGLAGVSYNEQFF

v_call: TRBV12-3/TRBV12-4
cdr3_aa: CASRGLAEDRTSTDTQYF

v_call: TRBV20-1
cdr3_aa: CSARVDLAEQYF

v_call: TRBV30
cdr3_aa: CAWRKGNTIYF

v_call: TRBV30
cdr3_aa: CAWRPRGQSTDTQYF

v_call: TRBV10-1
cdr3_aa: CASRVVNYGYTF

v_call: TRBV7-9
cdr3_aa: CASSYSAVGPDTQYF

v_call: TRBV19
cdr3_aa: CATENYGYTF

v_call: TRBV2
cdr3_aa: CASSEDRDPTYNEQFF

v_call: TRBV7-9
cdr3_aa: CASSFTGHGYTF

v_call: TRBV5-1
cdr3_aa: CASRDGDWNEQFF

v_call: TRBV7-6
cdr3_aa: CASSLEGGVAGAETQYF

v_call: TRBV7-9
cdr3_aa: CASSHRDRVYEQYF

v_call: TRBV28
cdr3_aa: CASRRTGAYTGELFF

v_call: TRBV28
cdr3_aa: CASSPASSGLYNEQFF

v_call: TRBV28
cdr3_aa: CASSPPSVQGWETQYF

v_call: TRBV11-2
cdr3_aa: CASSLAGGNSGNTIYF

v_call: TRBV6-2/TRBV6-3
cdr3_aa: CASRARHTEAFF

v_call: TRBV30
cdr3_aa: CAWGRQGNQPQHF

v_call: TRBV3-1
cdr3_aa: CASSQEQTTAYSYEQYF

v_call: TRBV28
cdr3_aa: CASIRTGVNEQFF

v_call: TRBV18
cdr3_aa: CASSPLGQANSGANVLTF

v_call: TRBV28
cdr3_aa: CASRTGGRGYEQYF

v_call: TRBV7-2
cdr3_aa: CASSLVGGRIIF

v_call: TRBV3-1
cdr3_aa: CASSQEGFSETQHF

v_call: TRBV6-2/TRBV6-3
cdr3_aa: CASSYGVTYNEQFF

v_call: TRBV7-9
cdr3_aa: CASSLHSTNTGELFF

v_call: TRBV5-1
cdr3_aa: CASSPEGLETQYF

v_call: TRBV12-3/TRBV12-4
cdr3_aa: CASSLMQGAAFF

v_call: TRBV18
cdr3_aa: CASSPGLTDEQFF

v_call: TRBV24-1
cdr3_aa: CATSDRGLAINEQFF

v_call: TRBV30
cdr3_aa: CAWSGTDTQYF

v_call: TRBV27
cdr3_aa: CASSPKNHNEQFF

v_call: TRBV28
cdr3_aa: CASSLWRGGRGTGELFF

v_call: TRBV11-2
cdr3_aa: CASSLGDRGSGELFF